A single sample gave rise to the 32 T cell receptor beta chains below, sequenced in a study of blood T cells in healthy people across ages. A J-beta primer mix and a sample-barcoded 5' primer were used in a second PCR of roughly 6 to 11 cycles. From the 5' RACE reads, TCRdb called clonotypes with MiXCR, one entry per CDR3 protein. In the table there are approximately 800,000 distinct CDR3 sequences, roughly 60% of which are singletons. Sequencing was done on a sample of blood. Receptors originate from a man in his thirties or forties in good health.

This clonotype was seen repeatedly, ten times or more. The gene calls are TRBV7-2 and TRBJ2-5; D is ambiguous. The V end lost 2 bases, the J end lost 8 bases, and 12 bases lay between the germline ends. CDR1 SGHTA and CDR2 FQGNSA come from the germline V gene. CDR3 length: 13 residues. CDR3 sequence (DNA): TGTGCCAGCAGCTTAATTCCAGCGAAAACCCAGTACTTC. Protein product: CASSLIPAKTQYF.

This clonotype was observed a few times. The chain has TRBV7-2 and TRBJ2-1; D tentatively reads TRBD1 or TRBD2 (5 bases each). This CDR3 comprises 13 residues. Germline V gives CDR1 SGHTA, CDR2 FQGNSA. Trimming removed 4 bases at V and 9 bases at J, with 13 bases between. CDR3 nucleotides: TGTGCCAGCAGCTCCCCTATGAGGGGTGAGCAGTTCTTC. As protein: CASSSPMRGEQFF.

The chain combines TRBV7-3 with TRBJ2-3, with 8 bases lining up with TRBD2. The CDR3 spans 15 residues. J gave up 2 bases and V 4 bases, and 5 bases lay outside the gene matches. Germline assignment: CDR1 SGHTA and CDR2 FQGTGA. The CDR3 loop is CASSYSGAYTDTQYF. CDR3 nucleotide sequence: TGTGCCAGCAGCTATAGCGGGGCCTACACAGATACGCAGTATTTT.

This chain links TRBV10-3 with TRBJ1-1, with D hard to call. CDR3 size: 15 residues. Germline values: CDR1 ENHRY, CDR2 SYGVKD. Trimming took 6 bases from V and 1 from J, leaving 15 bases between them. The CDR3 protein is CAISGPSGRNTEAFF. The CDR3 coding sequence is TGTGCCATCAGCGGCCCTTCGGGGAGGAACACTGAAGCTTTCTTT.

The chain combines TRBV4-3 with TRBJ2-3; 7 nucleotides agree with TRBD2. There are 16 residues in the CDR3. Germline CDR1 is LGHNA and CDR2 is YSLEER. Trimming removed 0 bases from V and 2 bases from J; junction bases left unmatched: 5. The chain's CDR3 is CASSQDYREDTDTQYF. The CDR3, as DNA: TGCGCCAGCAGCCAAGATTATCGGGAGGACACAGATACGCAGTATTTT.

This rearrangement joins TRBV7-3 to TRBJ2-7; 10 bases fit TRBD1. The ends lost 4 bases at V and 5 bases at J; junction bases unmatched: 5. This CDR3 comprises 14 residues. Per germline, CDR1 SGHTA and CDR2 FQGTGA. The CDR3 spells CASSWGQGPNEQYF. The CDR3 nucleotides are TGTGCCAGCAGCTGGGGACAGGGGCCCAACGAGCAGTACTTC.

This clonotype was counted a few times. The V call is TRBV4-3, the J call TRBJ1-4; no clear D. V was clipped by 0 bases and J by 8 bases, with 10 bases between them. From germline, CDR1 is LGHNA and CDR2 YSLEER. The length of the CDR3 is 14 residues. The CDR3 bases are TGCGCCAGCAGCCAAGATAAGGGTCGGGAAAAACTGTTTTTT. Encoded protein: CASSQDKGREKLFF.

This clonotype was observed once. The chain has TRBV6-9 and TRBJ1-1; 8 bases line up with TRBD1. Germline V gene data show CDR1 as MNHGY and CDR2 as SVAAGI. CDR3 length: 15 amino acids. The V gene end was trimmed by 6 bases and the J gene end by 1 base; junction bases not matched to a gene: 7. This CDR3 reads CASRQAGTGNTEAFF. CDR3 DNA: TGTGCCAGCAGACAGGCCGGGACAGGGAACACTGAAGCTTTCTTT.

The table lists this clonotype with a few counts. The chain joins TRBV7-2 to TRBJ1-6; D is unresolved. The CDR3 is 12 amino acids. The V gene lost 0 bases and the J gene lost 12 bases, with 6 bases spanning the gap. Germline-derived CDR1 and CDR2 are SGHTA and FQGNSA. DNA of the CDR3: TGTGCCAGCAGCTTAGCAGGGTTACCCCTCCACTTT. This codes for CASSLAGLPLHF.

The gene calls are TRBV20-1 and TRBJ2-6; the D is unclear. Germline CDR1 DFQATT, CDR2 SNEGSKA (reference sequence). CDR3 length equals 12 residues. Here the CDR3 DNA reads TGCAGGGGTGGTTCTGGGGCCAACGTCCTGACTTTC. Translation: CRGGSGANVLTF.

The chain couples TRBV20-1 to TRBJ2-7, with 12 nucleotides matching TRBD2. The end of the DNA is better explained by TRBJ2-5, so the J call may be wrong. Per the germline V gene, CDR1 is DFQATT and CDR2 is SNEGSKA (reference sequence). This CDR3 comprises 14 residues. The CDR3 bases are TGCAGTGCCAAGTTACTAGCGGGAGGAGAGACCCAGTACTTC. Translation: CSAKLLAGGETQYF.

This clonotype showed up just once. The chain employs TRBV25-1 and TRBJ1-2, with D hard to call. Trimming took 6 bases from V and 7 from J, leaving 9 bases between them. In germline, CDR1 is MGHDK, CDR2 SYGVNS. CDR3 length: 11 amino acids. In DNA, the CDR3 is TGTGCCAGCAGGTACGGGTTTGGCTACACCTTC. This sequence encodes CASRYGFGYTF.

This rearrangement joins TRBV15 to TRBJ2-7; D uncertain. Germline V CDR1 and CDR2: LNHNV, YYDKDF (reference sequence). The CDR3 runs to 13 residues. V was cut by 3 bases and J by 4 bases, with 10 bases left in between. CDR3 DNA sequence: TGTGCCACCAGCAGGCAATGGGATTACGAGCAGTACTTC. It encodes CATSRQWDYEQYF.

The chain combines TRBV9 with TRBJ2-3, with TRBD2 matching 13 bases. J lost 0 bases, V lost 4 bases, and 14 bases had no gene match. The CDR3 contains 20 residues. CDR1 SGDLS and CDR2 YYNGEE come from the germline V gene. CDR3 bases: TGTGCCAGCAGCTATCGGGGACTAGCGGGACCAAGGGCCAGCACAGATACGCAGTATTTT. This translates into CASSYRGLAGPRASTDTQYF.

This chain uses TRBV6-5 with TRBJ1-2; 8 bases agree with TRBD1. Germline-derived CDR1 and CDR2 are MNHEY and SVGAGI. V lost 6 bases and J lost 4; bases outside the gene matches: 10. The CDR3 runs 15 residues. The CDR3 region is CASSDGQGVGYGYTF. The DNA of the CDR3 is TGTGCCAGCAGCGACGGACAGGGAGTAGGCTATGGCTACACCTTC.

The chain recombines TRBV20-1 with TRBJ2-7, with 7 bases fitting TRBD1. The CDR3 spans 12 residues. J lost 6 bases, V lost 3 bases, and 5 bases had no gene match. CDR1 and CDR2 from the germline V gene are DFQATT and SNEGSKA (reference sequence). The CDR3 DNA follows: TGCAGTGCTAGTCAGGGACAGCGCGAGCAGTACTTC. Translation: CSASQGQREQYF.

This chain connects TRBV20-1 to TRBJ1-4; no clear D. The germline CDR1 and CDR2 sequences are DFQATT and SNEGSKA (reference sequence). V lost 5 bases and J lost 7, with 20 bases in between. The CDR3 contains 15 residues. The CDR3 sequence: CSAPNSRNVGEKLFF. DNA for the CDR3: TGCAGTGCTCCCAACTCCCGAAACGTAGGTGAAAAACTGTTTTTT.

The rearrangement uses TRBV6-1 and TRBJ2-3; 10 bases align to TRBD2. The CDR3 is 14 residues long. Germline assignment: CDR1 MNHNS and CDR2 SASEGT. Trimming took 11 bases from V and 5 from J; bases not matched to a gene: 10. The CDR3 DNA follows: TGTGCCTCTTTAAGCGGGGGGGCCATAGATACGCAGTATTTT. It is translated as CASLSGGAIDTQYF.

In DNA, the CDR3 is TGCAGCGTTGCTATCCCGGGAGGCTACACCTTC. It is translated as CSVAIPGGYTF. The chain links TRBV29-1 to TRBJ1-2; D uncertain. V lost 4 bases and J lost 8, with 11 bases in between. There are 11 residues in the CDR3. Germline V lookup: CDR1 SQVTM, CDR2 ANQGSEA.

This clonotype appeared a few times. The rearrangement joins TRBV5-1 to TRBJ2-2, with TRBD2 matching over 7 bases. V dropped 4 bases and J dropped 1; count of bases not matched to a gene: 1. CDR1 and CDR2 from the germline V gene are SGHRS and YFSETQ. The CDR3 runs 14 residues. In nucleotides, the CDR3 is TGCGCCAGCAGCACTAGCGAGAACACCGGGGAGCTGTTTTTT. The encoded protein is CASSTSENTGELFF.

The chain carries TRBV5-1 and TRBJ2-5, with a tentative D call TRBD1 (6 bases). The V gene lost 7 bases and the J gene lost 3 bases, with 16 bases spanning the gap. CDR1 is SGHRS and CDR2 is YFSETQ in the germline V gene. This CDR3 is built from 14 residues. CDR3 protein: CASATGQYEETQYF. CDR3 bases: TGCGCCAGCGCGACCGGACAGTATGAAGAGACCCAGTACTTC.

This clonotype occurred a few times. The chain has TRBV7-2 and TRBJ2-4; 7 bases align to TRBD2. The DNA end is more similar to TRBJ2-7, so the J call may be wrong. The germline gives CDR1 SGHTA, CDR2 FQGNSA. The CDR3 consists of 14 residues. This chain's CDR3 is CASSREAQTYEQYF. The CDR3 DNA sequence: TGTGCCTCCAGTCGGGAGGCCCAGACCTACGAGCAGTACTTC.

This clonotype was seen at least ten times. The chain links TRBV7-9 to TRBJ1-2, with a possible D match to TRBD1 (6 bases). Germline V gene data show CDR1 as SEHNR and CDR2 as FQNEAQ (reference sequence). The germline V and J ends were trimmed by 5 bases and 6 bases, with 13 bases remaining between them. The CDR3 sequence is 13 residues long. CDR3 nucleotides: TGTGCCAGCAGCCTAAGTGAGGGGGATGGCTACACCTTC. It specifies CASSLSEGDGYTF. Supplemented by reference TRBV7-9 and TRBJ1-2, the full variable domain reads DTGVSQNPRHKITKRGQNVTFRCDPISEHNRLYWYRQTLGQGPEFLTYFQNEAQLEKSRLLSDRFSAERPKGSFSTLEIQRTEQGDSAMYLCASSLSEGDGYTFGSGTRLTVV.

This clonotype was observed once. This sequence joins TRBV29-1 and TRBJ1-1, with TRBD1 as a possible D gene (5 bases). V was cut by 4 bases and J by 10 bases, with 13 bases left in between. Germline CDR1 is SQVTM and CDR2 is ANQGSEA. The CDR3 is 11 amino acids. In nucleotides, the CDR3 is TGCAGCGTTGCAGGGAACGCTGGAGCTTTCTTT. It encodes CSVAGNAGAFF.

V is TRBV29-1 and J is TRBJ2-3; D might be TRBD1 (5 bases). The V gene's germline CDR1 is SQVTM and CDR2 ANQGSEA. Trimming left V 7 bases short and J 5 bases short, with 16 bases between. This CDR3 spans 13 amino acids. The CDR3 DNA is TGCAGCGGCGGTCAAGCTAGGGGAGATACGCAGTATTTT. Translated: CSGGQARGDTQYF.

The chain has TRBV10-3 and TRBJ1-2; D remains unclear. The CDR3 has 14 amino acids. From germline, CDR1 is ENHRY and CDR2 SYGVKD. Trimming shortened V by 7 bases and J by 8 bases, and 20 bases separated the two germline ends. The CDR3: CAITTGTSSEGYTF. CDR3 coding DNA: TGTGCCATCACCACCGGAACCTCATCTGAGGGCTACACCTTC.

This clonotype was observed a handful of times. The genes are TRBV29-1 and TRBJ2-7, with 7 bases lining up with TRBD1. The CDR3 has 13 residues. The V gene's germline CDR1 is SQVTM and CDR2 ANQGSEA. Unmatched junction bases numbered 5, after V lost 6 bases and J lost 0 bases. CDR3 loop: CSVRRDSSYEQYF. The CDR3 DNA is TGCAGCGTCAGACGGGACAGCTCCTACGAGCAGTACTTC.

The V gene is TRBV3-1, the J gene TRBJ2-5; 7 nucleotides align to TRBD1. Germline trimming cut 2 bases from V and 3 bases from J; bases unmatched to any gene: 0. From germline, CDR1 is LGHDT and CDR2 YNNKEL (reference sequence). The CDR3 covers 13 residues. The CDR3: CASSQQGEETQYF. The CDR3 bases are TGTGCCAGCAGCCAACAGGGGGAAGAGACCCAGTACTTC.

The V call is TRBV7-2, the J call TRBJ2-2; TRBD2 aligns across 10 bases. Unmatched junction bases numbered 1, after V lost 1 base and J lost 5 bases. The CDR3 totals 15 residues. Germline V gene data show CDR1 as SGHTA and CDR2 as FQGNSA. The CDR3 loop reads CASSLVSGRTGELFF. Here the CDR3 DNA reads TGTGCCAGCAGCTTAGTTAGCGGGAGGACCGGGGAGCTGTTTTTT.

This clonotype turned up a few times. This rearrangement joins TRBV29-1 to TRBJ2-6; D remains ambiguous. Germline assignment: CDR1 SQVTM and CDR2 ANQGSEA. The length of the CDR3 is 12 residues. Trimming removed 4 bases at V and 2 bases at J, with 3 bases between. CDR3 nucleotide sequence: TGCAGCGTTGGGCCTGGGGCCAACGTCCTGACTTTC. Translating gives CSVGPGANVLTF.

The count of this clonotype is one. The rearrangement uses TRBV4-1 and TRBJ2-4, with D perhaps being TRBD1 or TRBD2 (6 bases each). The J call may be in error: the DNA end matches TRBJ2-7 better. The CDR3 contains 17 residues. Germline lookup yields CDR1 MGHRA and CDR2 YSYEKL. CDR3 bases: TGCGCCAGCAGCCACCGGGACTCTCCCGGGGGCCCCTACGAGCAGTACTTC. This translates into CASSHRDSPGGPYEQYF.

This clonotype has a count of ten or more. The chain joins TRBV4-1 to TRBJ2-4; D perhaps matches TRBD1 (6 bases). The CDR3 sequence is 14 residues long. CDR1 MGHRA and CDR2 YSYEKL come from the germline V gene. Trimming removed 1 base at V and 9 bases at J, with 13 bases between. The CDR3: CASSQVNRDGIQYF. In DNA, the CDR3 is TGCGCCAGCAGCCAAGTTAACAGGGACGGCATTCAGTACTTC.